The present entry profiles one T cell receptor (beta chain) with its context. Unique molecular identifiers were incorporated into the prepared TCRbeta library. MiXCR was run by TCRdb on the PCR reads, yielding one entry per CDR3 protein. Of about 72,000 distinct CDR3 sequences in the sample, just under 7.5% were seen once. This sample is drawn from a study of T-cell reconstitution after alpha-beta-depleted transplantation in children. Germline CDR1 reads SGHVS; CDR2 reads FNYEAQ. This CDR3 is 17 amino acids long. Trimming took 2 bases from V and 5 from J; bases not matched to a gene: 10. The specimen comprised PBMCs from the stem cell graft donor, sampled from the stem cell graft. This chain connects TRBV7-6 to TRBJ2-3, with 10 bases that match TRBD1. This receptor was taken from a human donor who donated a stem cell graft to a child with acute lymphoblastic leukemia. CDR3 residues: CASSLNSDRGWEDTQYF. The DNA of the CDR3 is TGTGCCAGCAGCTTAAACTCGGACAGGGGGTGGGAAGATACGCAGTATTTT.